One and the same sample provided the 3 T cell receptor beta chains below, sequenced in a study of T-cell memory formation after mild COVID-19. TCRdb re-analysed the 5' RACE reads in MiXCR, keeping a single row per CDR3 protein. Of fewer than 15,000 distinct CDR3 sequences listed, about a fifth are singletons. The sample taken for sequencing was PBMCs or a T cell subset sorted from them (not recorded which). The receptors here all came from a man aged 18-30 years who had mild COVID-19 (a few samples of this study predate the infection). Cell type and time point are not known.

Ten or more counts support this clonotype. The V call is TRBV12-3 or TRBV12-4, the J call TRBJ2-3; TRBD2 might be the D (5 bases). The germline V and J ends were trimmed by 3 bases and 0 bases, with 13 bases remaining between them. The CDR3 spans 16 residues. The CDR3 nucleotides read TGTGCCAGCAGTTTTCCGGGGAGCCGAAGCACAGATACGCAGTATTTT. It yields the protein CASSFPGSRSTDTQYF.

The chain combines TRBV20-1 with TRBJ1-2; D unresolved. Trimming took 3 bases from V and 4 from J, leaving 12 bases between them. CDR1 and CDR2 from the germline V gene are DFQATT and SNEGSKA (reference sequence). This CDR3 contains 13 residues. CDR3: CSARVWTSYGYTF. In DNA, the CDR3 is TGCAGTGCTAGGGTCTGGACGAGCTATGGCTACACCTTC.

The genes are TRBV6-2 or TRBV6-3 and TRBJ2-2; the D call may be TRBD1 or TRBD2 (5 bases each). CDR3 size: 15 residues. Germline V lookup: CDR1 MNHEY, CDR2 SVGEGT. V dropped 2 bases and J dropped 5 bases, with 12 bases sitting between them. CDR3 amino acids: CASSYGPGTTGELFF. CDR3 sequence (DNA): TGTGCCAGCAGTTACGGTCCAGGGACGACCGGGGAGCTGTTTTTT.